The entry that follows covers one T cell receptor (beta chain) sequence. The data originate from a study of blood T cell repertoires in COVID-19. Study information: What the recovered Cohort 3 donors had was two negative PCRs, clearance, or symptom resolution. Collection of acute and convalescent COVID-19 samples took place in the United States, Italy and Spain.

Under the authors' procedure: Reference gene primer amplification yielded estimated nucleated cell counts. Measured with immunoSEQ multiplex PCR; TCRdb has only the in-frame clones, and not every one. V, J and clone size are taken as reported in that table, and D and trimming were inferred from the DNA itself. This table holds roughly 150,000 clones, 70% to 85% found once. The CDR3 is 15 amino acids. CDR1 is SGHRS, CDR2 YFSETQ, per germline. V trimming: 0 bases; J trimming: 4 bases; junction bases outside the gene matches: 4. Cohort assignment relied on participant-reported clinical history. The J gene is TRBJ2-1, the V gene TRBV5-1; 7 bases map to TRBD2. The source is a woman between 70 and 85 years old in a cohort exposed to, infected with or recovered from COVID-19 (not recorded which). The sequenced sample was PBMCs or T cells enriched from blood (not recorded which). CDR3 region: CASSLATSVYNEQFF. CDR3 DNA: TGCGCCAGCAGCTTGGCTACTAGCGTATACAATGAGCAGTTCTTC.